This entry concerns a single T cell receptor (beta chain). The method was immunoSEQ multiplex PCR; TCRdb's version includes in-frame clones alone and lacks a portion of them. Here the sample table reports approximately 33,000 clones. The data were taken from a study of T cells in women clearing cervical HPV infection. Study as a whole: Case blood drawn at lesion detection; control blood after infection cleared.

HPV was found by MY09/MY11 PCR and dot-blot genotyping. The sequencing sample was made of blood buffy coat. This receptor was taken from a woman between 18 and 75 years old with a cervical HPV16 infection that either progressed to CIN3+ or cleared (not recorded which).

The CDR3 spells CASSFLGQGGETQYF. The covered CDR3 bases are TGCGCCAGCAGCTTCCTGGGACAGGGTGGAGAGACG. The chain carries TRBV5-1 and TRBJ2-3, with 9 bases lining up with TRBD1. The read gets to within 3 residues of the CDR3 end, and the germline J gene fills in the rest. CDR3 size: 15 residues. The germline gives CDR1 SGHRS, CDR2 YFSETQ.